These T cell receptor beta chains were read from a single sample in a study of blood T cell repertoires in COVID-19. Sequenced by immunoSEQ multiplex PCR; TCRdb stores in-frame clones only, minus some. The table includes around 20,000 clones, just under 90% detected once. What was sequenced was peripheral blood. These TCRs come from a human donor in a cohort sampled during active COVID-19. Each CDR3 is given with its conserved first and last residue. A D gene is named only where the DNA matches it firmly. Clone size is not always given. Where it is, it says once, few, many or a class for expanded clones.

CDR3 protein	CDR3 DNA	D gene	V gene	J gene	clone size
CASSLGYGVSSYEQYF	TGTGCCAGCAGTCTGGGATACGGGGTCAGCTCCTACGAGCAGTACTTC	-	TRBV6-2/TRBV6-3	TRBJ2-7	few
CASSLAGGRGNTEAFF	TGCGCCAGCAGCTTGGCGGGGGGACGGGGTAACACTGAAGCTTTCTTT	-	TRBV5-1	TRBJ1-1	-
CASSYSGAGGDEQFF	TGTGCCAGCAGTTACTCGGGGGCGGGAGGGGATGAGCAGTTCTTC	TRBD2	TRBV6-5	TRBJ2-1	-
CASSSTGFHEQYF	TGTGCCAGCAGCTCGACAGGGTTTCACGAGCAGTACTTC	-	TRBV21-1	TRBJ2-7	-
CASSLARQRGETQYF	TGTGCCAGCAGCTTAGCAAGGCAACGGGGGGAGACCCAGTACTTC	-	TRBV7-9	TRBJ2-5	-
CASSWQGMNTEAFF	TGTGCCAGCAGTTGGCAGGGCATGAACACTGAAGCTTTCTTT	-	TRBV11-1	TRBJ1-1	-
CASSQLAEQFF	TGTGCCAGCAGCCAACTAGCGGAGCAGTTCTTC	TRBD2	TRBV7-9	TRBJ2-1	-
CASSFTGTGYNEQFF	TGTGCCAGCAGCTTCACGGGGACAGGGTACAATGAGCAGTTCTTC	TRBD1	TRBV9	TRBJ2-1	-
CASSYGGHSYEQYF	TGTGCCAGCAGTTACGGGGGACACTCCTACGAGCAGTACTTC	-	TRBV6-5	TRBJ2-7	-
CASGLSAGQGPLQETQYF	TGTGCTAGTGGTTTGTCTGCTGGGCAGGGGCCCCTTCAAGAGACCCAGTACTTC	-	TRBV12-5	TRBJ2-5	-
CASSLAGGRGQVEAFF	TGTGCCAGCAGCTTAGCGGGCGGCAGGGGGCAGGTTGAAGCTTTCTTT	TRBD1	TRBV7-9	TRBJ1-1	-
CSASSSGFASSYEQYF	TGCAGTGCTAGTTCATCCGGGTTCGCGAGCTCCTACGAGCAGTACTTC	-	TRBV20-1	TRBJ2-7	-
CATSDNRGLGEQYF	TGTGCCACCAGTGATAACAGGGGGCTCGGCGAGCAGTACTTC	TRBD1	TRBV24-1	TRBJ2-7	-